The following is a TCR beta chain sequence with its context. Its antigen is unidentified. This sample is drawn from a study of CD8+ T cells in alopecia areata. Study context: Each day, treated patients took oral tofacitinib twice, at 5 to 10 mg per dose. Study results and caveats: For lesional scalp, especially alopecia totalis/universalis, clonality was higher than in normal scalp.

The germline V gene encodes CDR1 GTSNPN and CDR2 SVGIG (reference sequence). The CDR3 sequence is 12 residues long. V dropped 2 bases and J dropped 4 bases, with 9 bases sitting between them. Alopecia areata patients provided lesional scalp punch biopsies and peripheral blood. After isolation, RNA underwent reverse transcription to generate cDNA as the sequencing template. Generated by immunoSEQ multiplex PCR, the TCRdb table keeps only in-frame clones and is missing some. The sample consists of 150,000 or so clones, around 47% of them appearing once. The sample consisted of CD4+ T cells sorted from blood. This TCR came from a human donor with alopecia areata. The V call is TRBV30, the J call TRBJ2-7, with D possibly matching TRBD2 (6 bases). The CDR3: CAWSPGRYEQYF. In nucleotides, the CDR3 is TGTGCCTGGAGTCCCGGGAGATACGAGCAGTACTTC.